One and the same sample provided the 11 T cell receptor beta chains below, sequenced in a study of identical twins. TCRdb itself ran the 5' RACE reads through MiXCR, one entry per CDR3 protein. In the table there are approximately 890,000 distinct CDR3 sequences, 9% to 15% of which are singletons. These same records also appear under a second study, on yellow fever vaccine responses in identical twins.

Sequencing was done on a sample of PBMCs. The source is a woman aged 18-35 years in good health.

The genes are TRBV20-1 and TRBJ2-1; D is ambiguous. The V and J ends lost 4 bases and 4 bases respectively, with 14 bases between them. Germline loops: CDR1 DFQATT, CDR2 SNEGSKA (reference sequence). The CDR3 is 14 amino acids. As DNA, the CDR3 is TGCAGTGCTATGGGCCCCTTTGGATACAATGAGCAGTTCTTC. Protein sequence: CSAMGPFGYNEQFF.

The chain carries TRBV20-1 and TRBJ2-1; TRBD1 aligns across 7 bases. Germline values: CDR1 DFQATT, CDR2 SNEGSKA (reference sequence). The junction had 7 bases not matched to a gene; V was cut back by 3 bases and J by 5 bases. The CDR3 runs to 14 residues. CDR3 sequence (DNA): TGCAGTGCTAGGCTAGGGGGCTTGAACAATGAGCAGTTCTTC. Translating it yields CSARLGGLNNEQFF.

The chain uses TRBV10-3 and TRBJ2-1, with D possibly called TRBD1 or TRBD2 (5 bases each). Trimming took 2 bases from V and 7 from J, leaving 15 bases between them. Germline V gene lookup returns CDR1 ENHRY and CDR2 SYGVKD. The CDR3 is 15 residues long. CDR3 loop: CAISEEGQGRNEQFF. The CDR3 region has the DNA TGTGCCATCAGTGAGGAGGGTCAGGGAAGGAATGAGCAGTTCTTC.

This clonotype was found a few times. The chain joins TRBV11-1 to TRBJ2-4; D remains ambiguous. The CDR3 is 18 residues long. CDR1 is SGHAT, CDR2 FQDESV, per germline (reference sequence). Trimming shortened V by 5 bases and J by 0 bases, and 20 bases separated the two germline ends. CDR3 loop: CASSRRSPLRLAKNIQYF. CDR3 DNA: TGTGCCAGCAGCCGCCGATCACCCCTGCGGTTAGCCAAAAACATTCAGTACTTC.

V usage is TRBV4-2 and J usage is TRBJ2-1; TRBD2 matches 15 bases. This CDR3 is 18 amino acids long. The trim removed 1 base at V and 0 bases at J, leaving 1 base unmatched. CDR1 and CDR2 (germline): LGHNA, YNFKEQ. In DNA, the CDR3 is TGTGCCAGCAGCCAAGGGACTAGCGGGAGGGCCTCCTACAATGAGCAGTTCTTC. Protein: CASSQGTSGRASYNEQFF.

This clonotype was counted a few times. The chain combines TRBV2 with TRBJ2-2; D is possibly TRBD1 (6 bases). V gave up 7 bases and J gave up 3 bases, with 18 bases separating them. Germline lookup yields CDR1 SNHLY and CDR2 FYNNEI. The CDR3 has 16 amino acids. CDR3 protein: CASTVYGRGYTGELFF. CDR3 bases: TGTGCCAGCACAGTATATGGCAGGGGTTACACCGGGGAGCTGTTTTTT.

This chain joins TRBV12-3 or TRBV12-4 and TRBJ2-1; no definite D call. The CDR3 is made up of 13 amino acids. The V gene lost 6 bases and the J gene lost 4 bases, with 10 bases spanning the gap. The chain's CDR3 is CASRLDPYNEQFF. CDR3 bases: TGTGCCAGCAGATTGGACCCTTACAATGAGCAGTTCTTC.

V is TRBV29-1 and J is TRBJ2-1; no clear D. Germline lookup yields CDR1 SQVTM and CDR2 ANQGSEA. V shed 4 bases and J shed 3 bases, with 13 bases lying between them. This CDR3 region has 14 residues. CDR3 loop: CSVVRDRIYNEQFF. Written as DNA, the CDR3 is TGCAGCGTTGTCCGTGATAGAATCTACAATGAGCAGTTCTTC.

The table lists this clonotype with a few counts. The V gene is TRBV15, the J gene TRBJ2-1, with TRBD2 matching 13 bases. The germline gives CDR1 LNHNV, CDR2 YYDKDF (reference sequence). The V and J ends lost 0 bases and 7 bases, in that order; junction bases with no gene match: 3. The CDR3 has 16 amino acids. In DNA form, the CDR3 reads TGTGCCACCAGCAGAGAACTAGCGGGAGGGCCTAATGAGCAGTTCTTC. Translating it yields CATSRELAGGPNEQFF.

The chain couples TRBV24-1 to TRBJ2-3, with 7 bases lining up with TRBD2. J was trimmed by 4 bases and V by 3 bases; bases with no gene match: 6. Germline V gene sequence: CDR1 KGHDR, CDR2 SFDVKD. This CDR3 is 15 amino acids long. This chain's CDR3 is CATSDAGALSDTQYF. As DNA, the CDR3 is TGTGCCACCAGTGATGCGGGAGCGCTATCAGATACGCAGTATTTT.

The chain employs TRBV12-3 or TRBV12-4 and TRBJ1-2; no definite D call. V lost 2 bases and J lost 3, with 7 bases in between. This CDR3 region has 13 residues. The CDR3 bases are TGTGCCAGCAGTTTAAAGGCAGACTATGGCTACACCTTC. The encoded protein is CASSLKADYGYTF.